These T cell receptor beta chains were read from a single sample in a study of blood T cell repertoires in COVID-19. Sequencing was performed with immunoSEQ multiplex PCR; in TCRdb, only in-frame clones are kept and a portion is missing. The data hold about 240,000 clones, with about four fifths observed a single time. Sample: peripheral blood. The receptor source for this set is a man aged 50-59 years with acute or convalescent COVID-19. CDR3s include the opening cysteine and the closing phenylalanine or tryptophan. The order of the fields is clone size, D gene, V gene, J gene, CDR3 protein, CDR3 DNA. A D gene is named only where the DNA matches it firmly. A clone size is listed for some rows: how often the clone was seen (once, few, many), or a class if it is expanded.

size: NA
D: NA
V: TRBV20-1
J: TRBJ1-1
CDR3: CRCGQNTEAFF
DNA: TGCAGATGCGGACAGAACACTGAAGCTTTCTTT

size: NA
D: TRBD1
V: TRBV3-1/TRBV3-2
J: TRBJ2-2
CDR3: CASRPGTGNTGELFF
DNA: TGTGCCAGCAGACCCGGGACAGGGAACACCGGGGAGCTGTTTTTT

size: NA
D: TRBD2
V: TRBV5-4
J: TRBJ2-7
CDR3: CASSYDPSGSYEQYF
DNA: TGTGCCAGCAGCTACGATCCTAGCGGGAGTTACGAGCAGTACTTC

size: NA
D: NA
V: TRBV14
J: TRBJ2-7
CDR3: CASSQGAAGPGHEQYF
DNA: TGTGCCAGCAGCCAGGGGGCAGCGGGACCTGGACACGAGCAGTACTTC

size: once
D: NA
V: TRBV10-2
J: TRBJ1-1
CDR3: CASSVQGATEAFF
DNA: TGCGCCAGCAGTGTACAGGGAGCCACTGAAGCTTTCTTT

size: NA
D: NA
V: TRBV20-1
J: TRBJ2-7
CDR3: CSASLTDRGYEQYF
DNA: TGCAGTGCTAGTTTGACAGATCGCGGCTACGAGCAGTACTTC

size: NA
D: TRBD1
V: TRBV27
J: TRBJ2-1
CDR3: CASSPRTGMVNEQFF
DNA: TGTGCCAGCAGCCCTAGGACAGGGATGGTGAATGAGCAGTTCTTC

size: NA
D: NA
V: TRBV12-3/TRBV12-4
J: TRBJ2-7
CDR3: CASSLGGPYEQYF
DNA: TGTGCCAGCAGTTTAGGGGGCCCCTACGAGCAGTACTTC

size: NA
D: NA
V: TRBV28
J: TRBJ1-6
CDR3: CASILGTGDNSPLHF
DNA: TGTGCCAGCATTCTAGGGACGGGGGATAATTCACCCCTCCACTTT

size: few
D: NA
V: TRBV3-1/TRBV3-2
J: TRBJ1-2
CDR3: CASSPVQGNSGYTF
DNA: TGTGCCAGCAGCCCGGTACAGGGTAATAGTGGCTACACCTTC

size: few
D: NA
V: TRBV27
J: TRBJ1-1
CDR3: CASSLLGSGSIAFF
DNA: TGTGCCAGCAGTCTTCTTGGGTCAGGGTCGATAGCTTTCTTT

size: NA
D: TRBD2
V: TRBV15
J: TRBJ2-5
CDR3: CATSRGPSGSQETQYF
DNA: TGTGCCACCAGCAGAGGCCCTAGCGGGTCCCAAGAGACCCAGTACTTC

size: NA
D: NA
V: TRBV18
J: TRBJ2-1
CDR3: CASSPRPQAGLGNEQFF
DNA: TGTGCCAGCTCACCACGACCGCAAGCGGGCCTCGGCAATGAGCAGTTCTTC

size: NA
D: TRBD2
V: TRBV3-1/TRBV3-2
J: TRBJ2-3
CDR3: CASSRGLAGGQDTQYF
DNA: TGTGCCAGCAGCCGCGGACTAGCGGGAGGGCAGGATACGCAGTATTTT

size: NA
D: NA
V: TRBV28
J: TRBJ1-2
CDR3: CASSFESPYGYTF
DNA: TGTGCCAGCAGTTTTGAGAGTCCCTATGGCTACACCTTC

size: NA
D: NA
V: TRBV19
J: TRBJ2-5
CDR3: CASSILGAQETQYF
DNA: TGTGCCAGTAGTATACTGGGGGCCCAAGAGACCCAGTACTTC

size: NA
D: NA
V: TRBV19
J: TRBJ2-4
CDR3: CASSIEVASNIQYF
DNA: TGTGCCAGTAGTATAGAGGTAGCTTCAAACATTCAGTACTTC

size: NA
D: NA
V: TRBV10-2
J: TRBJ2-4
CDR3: CASRSVAKNIQYF
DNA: TGCGCCAGCCGGTCCGTAGCCAAAAACATTCAGTACTTC

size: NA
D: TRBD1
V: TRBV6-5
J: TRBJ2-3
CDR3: CASSSGQGADTQYF
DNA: TGTGCCAGCAGTTCCGGACAGGGGGCAGATACGCAGTATTTT

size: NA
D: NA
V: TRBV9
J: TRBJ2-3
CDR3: CASSHNNGEYTDTQYF
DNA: TGTGCCAGCAGCCACAACAACGGGGAATACACAGATACGCAGTATTTT

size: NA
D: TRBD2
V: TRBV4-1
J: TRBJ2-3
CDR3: CASTQKGTSGDTQYF
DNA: TGCGCCAGCACCCAAAAGGGGACTAGCGGGGATACGCAGTATTTT

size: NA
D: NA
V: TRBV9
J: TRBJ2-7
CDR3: CASSPSGIPYEQYF
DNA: TGTGCCAGCAGCCCTTCAGGGATTCCCTACGAGCAGTACTTC

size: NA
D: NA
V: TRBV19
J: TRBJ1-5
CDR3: CASILKAGVNQPQHF
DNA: TGTGCCAGTATCCTAAAGGCGGGGGTCAATCAGCCCCAGCATTTT

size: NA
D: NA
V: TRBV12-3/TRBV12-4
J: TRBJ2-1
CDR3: CASSPAGVNEQFF
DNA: TGTGCCAGCAGTCCGGCAGGGGTCAATGAGCAGTTCTTC

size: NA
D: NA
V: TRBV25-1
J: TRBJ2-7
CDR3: CASSGRTVYEQYF
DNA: TGTGCCAGCAGTGGCCGGACTGTCTACGAGCAGTACTTC

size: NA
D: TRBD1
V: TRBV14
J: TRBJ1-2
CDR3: CASSQGTGNYGYTF
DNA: TGTGCCAGCAGCCAAGGGACAGGGAACTATGGCTACACCTTC

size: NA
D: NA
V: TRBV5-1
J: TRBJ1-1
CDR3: CASQLISSAEAFF
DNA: TGCGCCTCACAACTAATAAGTTCGGCTGAAGCTTTCTTT

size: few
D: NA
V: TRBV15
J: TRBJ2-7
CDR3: CATSSQTGYEQYF
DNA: TGTGCCACCAGCAGCCAAACAGGCTACGAGCAGTACTTC

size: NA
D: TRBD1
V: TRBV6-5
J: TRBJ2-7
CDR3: CASRGDRQNVAEQYF
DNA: TGTGCCAGCAGGGGGGACAGACAAAACGTTGCCGAGCAGTACTTC

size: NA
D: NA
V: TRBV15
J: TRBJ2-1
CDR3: CATSGGLYNEQFF
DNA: TGTGCCACCAGCGGCGGACTGTACAATGAGCAGTTCTTC

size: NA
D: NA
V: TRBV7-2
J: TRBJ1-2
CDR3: CASSRNQPRDEGYTF
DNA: TGTGCCAGCAGCCGCAACCAGCCTCGGGATGAGGGCTACACCTTC

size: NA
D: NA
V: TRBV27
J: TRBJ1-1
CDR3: CASSPLGHTEAFF
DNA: TGTGCCAGCAGTCCCCTGGGGCACACTGAAGCTTTCTTT

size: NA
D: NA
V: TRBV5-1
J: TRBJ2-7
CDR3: CASSLRDIYNEQYF
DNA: TGCGCCAGCAGCTTGCGGGACATCTACAACGAGCAGTACTTC

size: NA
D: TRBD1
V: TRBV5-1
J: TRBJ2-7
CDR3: CASSSGTGQYEQYF
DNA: TGCGCCAGCAGCTCGGGGACAGGGCAGTACGAGCAGTACTTC

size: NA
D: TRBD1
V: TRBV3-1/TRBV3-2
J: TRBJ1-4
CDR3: CASSKWTGDVLEKLFF
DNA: TGTGCCAGCAGCAAATGGACAGGGGATGTATTGGAAAAACTGTTTTTT

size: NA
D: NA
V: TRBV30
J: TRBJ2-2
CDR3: CAWGRWGAGTGELFF
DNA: TGTGCCTGGGGGAGGTGGGGCGCAGGTACCGGGGAGCTGTTTTTT

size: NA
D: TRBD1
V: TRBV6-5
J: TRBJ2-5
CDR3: CASSYSGGPATTQYF
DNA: TGTGCCAGCAGTTACTCAGGGGGCCCAGCGACTACCCAGTACTTC

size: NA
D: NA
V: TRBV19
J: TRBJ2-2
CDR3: CASSTGLYTGELFF
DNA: TGTGCCAGTAGTACGGGACTCTACACCGGGGAGCTGTTTTTT

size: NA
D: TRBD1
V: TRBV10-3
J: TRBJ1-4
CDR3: CAISDQGGMNEKLFF
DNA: TGTGCCATCAGTGATCAGGGGGGAATGAATGAAAAACTGTTTTTT

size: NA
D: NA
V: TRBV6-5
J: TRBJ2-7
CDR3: CALRQSKVYEQYF
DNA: TGTGCCCTTAGACAGAGTAAAGTCTACGAGCAGTACTTC

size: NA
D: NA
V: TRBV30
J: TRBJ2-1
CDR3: CAWTRSDNEQFF
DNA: TGTGCCTGGACACGGTCCGACAATGAGCAGTTCTTC

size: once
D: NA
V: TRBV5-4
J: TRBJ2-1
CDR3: CASSSGTTAYNEQFF
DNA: TGTGCCAGCAGCTCCGGGACAACCGCCTACAATGAGCAGTTCTTC

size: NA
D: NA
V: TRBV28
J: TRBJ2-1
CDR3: CAVLAQASGQFF
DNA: TGTGCCGTCCTCGCCCAAGCTTCCGGGCAGTTCTTC

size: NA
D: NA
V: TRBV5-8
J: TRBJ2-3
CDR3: CASSRGQKGDTQYF
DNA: TGTGCCAGCAGCCGAGGACAGAAAGGGGATACGCAGTATTTT

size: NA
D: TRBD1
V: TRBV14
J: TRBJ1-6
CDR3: CASSQGQGGRSPLHF
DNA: TGTGCCAGCAGCCAAGGACAGGGCGGGAGGTCACCCCTCCACTTT

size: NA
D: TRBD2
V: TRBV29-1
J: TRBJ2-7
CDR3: CSVVTSGYEQYF
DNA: TGCAGCGTTGTGACTAGCGGCTACGAGCAGTACTTC

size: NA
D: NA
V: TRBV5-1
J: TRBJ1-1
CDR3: CASSLIGGLNSEAFF
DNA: TGCGCCAGCAGCCTGATTGGGGGGTTGAATTCTGAAGCTTTCTTT

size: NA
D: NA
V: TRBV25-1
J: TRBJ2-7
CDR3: CASSVGLPWEQYF
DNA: TGTGCCAGCAGTGTAGGACTCCCGTGGGAGCAGTACTTC

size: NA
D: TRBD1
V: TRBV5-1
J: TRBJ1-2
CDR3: CASSGTGSGYTF
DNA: TGCGCCAGCAGCGGGACAGGGAGTGGCTACACCTTC

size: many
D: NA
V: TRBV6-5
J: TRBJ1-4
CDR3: CASSPVMYQEKLFF
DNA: TGTGCCAGCAGCCCCGTCATGTATCAGGAAAAACTGTTTTTT

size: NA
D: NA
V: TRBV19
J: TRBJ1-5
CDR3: CASGEGADNQPQHF
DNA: TGTGCCAGTGGAGAGGGAGCGGACAATCAGCCCCAGCATTTT

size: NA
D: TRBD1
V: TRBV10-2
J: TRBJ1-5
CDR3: CATGTGPQPQHF
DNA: TGCGCCACTGGGACAGGGCCTCAGCCCCAGCATTTT

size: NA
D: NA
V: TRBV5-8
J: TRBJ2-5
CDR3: CASSLGQSGETQYF
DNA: TGTGCCAGCAGCCTCGGACAGTCGGGAGAGACCCAGTACTTC

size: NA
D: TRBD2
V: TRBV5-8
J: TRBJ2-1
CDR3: CASSQISGTSYNEQFF
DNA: TGTGCCAGCAGCCAAATTTCCGGGACTAGCTACAATGAGCAGTTCTTC

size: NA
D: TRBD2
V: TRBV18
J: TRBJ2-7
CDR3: CASSPRLAGGYEQYF
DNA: TGTGCCAGCTCACCGCGACTAGCGGGAGGCTACGAGCAGTACTTC